This is a list of T cell receptor beta chains from one sample in a study of immune heterogeneity within non-small cell lung tumors. TCRdb re-derived calls from the multiplex PCR reads in MiXCR, one entry per CDR3 protein. This sample has 9,500 or so distinct CDR3 sequences, with about 26% found just once. Sequencing was carried out using lung tumor tissue. These receptors all stem from a woman in her forties or fifties with non-small cell lung cancer. The CDR3 runs from the conserved cysteine through the conserved F or W. Fields, in order: V gene, J gene, clone size, D gene, CDR3 DNA, CDR3 protein. The D gene is left open where the match is weak. Clone size, where shown, is once, few, many, or a class for clones that have expanded.

V gene: TRBV6-1
J gene: TRBJ1-2
clone size: many
D gene: .
CDR3 DNA: TGTGCCAGCAGTTTCCGGACAGAGTATGGCTACACCTTC
CDR3 protein: CASSFRTEYGYTF

V gene: TRBV5-1
J gene: TRBJ1-4
clone size: many
D gene: .
CDR3 DNA: TGCGCCAGCCGCAGGACAGTAAATGAAAAACTGTTTTTT
CDR3 protein: CASRRTVNEKLFF

V gene: TRBV24-1
J gene: TRBJ2-2
clone size: medium-sized
D gene: .
CDR3 DNA: TGTGCCACCATGGGCAGCCGAGGATACACCGGGGAGCTGTTTTTT
CDR3 protein: CATMGSRGYTGELFF

V gene: TRBV19
J gene: TRBJ1-2
clone size: many
D gene: .
CDR3 DNA: TGTGCCAGTAGTATAGGACGTCGGTCCTATGGCTACACCTTC
CDR3 protein: CASSIGRRSYGYTF

V gene: TRBV30
J gene: TRBJ1-5
clone size: many
D gene: TRBD1
CDR3 DNA: TGTGCCTGGAGTCGGGGACAGGGGCATCAGCCCCAGCATTTT
CDR3 protein: CAWSRGQGHQPQHF

V gene: TRBV7-2
J gene: TRBJ2-5
clone size: .
D gene: TRBD1
CDR3 DNA: TGTGCCAGCAGCTTTTCAGGGGGCTCGGTCCAAGAGAACCAGTACTTC
CDR3 protein: CASSFSGGSVQENQYF

V gene: TRBV6-1
J gene: TRBJ2-6
clone size: few
D gene: TRBD1
CDR3 DNA: TGTGCCAGCAGGCAGACAGGGTCTGGGGCCAACGTCCTGACTTTC
CDR3 protein: CASRQTGSGANVLTF

V gene: TRBV4-2
J gene: TRBJ1-1
clone size: many
D gene: TRBD1
CDR3 DNA: TGTGCCAGCAGCTACTCTGGACAGGGTATTGTTTTCTTT
CDR3 protein: CASSYSGQGIVFF

V gene: TRBV4-1
J gene: TRBJ1-1
clone size: .
D gene: .
CDR3 DNA: TGCGCCAGCAGCCAAGTTGGGGGTACTGAAGCTTTCTTT
CDR3 protein: CASSQVGGTEAFF

V gene: TRBV2
J gene: TRBJ1-1
clone size: once
D gene: TRBD1
CDR3 DNA: TGTGCCACCCTTAGGGGGCGCAGAGCTTTCTTT
CDR3 protein: CATLRGRRAFF

V gene: TRBV6-5
J gene: TRBJ1-1
clone size: many
D gene: .
CDR3 DNA: TGTGCCAGCAGTTACTCGAATGCGGTGGGGAACACTGAAGCTTTCTTT
CDR3 protein: CASSYSNAVGNTEAFF

V gene: TRBV7-9
J gene: TRBJ2-2
clone size: .
D gene: TRBD1
CDR3 DNA: TGTGCCAGCAGCTTGGACAGGGGTCGCACCGGGGAGCAGTTTTTT
CDR3 protein: CASSLDRGRTGEQFF

V gene: TRBV27
J gene: TRBJ1-3
clone size: many
D gene: .
CDR3 DNA: TGTGCCAGCAGTGCCAGTAGGGCTTCTGGAAACACCATATATTTT
CDR3 protein: CASSASRASGNTIYF

V gene: TRBV5-4
J gene: TRBJ2-3
clone size: .
D gene: .
CDR3 DNA: TGTGCCAGCAGCTTGGGGCAGGAGACCAATACGCAGTATTTT
CDR3 protein: CASSLGQETNTQYF

V gene: TRBV7-9
J gene: TRBJ2-1
clone size: few
D gene: .
CDR3 DNA: TGTGCCAGCAGCCGAGTGTCGGGTTACTACAATGAGCAGTTCTTC
CDR3 protein: CASSRVSGYYNEQFF

V gene: TRBV12-5
J gene: TRBJ1-6
clone size: .
D gene: .
CDR3 DNA: TGTGCTAGTGGTTTGGGGGACGGGCCCCTCCACTTT
CDR3 protein: CASGLGDGPLHF